Each of the 26 T cell receptor beta chains below was sequenced from the same sample in a study of CD8+ T cells in alopecia areata. RNA extraction and reverse transcription yielded cDNA as sequencing template. The protocol was immunoSEQ multiplex PCR, while the TCRdb copy is restricted to in-frame clones and leaves out a portion. The table has around 180,000 clones, 60% seen once. Sample treatment: oral pan-JAK inhibitor, 5-10 mg twice daily. The sequenced sample was CD4+ T cells sorted from blood, obtained at week 24, from a patient treated with tofacitinib. The receptors originated from a human donor with alopecia areata.

This clone was seen a handful of times. CDR3 sequence reads: CASSSGQGLSGNTIYF. In DNA form, the CDR3 reads TGTGCCAGCAGCTCTGGACAGGGCCTCTCTGGAAACACCATATATTTT. J is TRBJ1-3 and V is TRBV5-8, with 8 bases lining up with TRBD1. With 3 bases clipped from V and 0 bases from J, the junction kept 5 bases outside the gene matches. CDR1 and CDR2 (germline): SGHTS, YDEGEE. The CDR3 spans 16 residues. The whole variable domain, remainder taken from reference TRBV5-8 and TRBJ1-3, is EAGVTQSPTHLIKTRGQQATLRCSPISGHTSVYWYQQALGLGLQFLLWYDEGEERNRGNFPPRFSGRQFPNYSSELNVNALELEDSALYLCASSSGQGLSGNTIYFGEGSWLTVV.

This clone was seen only a few times. V gene TRBV10-3 combines with J gene TRBJ1-4, with D tentatively TRBD1 (5 bases). The germline CDR1 and CDR2 sequences are ENHRY and SYGVKD. V was clipped by 0 bases and J by 8 bases, with 13 bases between them. The CDR3 is 15 amino acids. CDR3 sequence (DNA): TGTGCCATCAGTGAGTCGAACAGGATGAGAGAAAAACTGTTTTTT. The encoded protein is CAISESNRMREKLFF.

This clone appeared once. The chain has TRBV29-1 and TRBJ2-7, with 11 bases that match TRBD1. Germline values: CDR1 SQVTM, CDR2 ANQGSEA. V dropped 4 bases and J dropped 3; count of bases not matched to a gene: 14. This CDR3 has 17 amino acids. The CDR3 is CSVVLNWIGTGGYEQYF. CDR3 nucleotides: TGCAGCGTTGTCTTAAACTGGATTGGGACAGGGGGCTACGAGCAGTACTTC.

The V call is TRBV5-1, the J call TRBJ2-2, with D tentatively TRBD1 (5 bases). V was trimmed by 1 base and J by 3 bases, leaving 10 bases between them. This CDR3 is 15 amino acids long. Germline V lookup: CDR1 SGHRS, CDR2 YFSETQ. CDR3 protein: CASSLSGSDTGELFF. In nucleotides, the CDR3 is TGCGCCAGCAGCTTGTCAGGGTCGGACACCGGGGAGCTGTTTTTT. Full variable domain (missing parts from reference TRBV5-1 and TRBJ2-2): KAGVTQTPRYLIKTRGQQVTLSCSPISGHRSVSWYQQTPGQGLQFLFEYFSETQRNKGNFPGRFSGRQFSNSRSEMNVSTLELGDSALYLCASSLSGSDTGELFFGEGSRLTVL.

This rearrangement joins TRBV30 to TRBJ1-1, with no clear D. The CDR3 spans 12 residues. CDR1 is GTSNPN and CDR2 is SVGIG in the germline V gene (reference sequence). Trimming took off 5 bases at V and 5 bases at J, with 12 bases between the two ends. The CDR3 loop reads CAWADFNTEAFF. The CDR3 DNA reads TGTGCCTGGGCAGACTTTAATACTGAAGCTTTCTTT.

This sequence joins TRBV30 and TRBJ2-7; TRBD1 agrees at 7 bases. Germline trimming cut 5 bases from V and 3 bases from J; bases unmatched to any gene: 7. Germline values: CDR1 GTSNPN, CDR2 SVGIG (reference sequence). The CDR3 has 13 amino acids. The CDR3 protein is CAWERQGSYEQYF. The CDR3 DNA follows: TGTGCCTGGGAAAGACAGGGAAGCTACGAGCAGTACTTC.

The chain is built from TRBV27 and TRBJ1-1, with D hard to call. The CDR3 contains 15 residues. Germline V lookup: CDR1 MNHEY, CDR2 SMNVEV (reference sequence). The V end lost 5 bases, the J end lost 0 bases, and 13 bases lay between the germline ends. The CDR3 DNA sequence: TGTGCCAGCAGTCCGCGGATAGGCATGAACACTGAAGCTTTCTTT. It translates to CASSPRIGMNTEAFF.

On this clone: Other nucleotide sequences in the sample specify the same CDR3. The rearrangement links TRBV5-1 to TRBJ2-1, with 10 bases matching TRBD2. Germline-derived CDR1 and CDR2 are SGHRS and YFSETQ. The J segment lost 2 bases and the V segment lost 3 bases, leaving 2 bases of the junction unmatched. CDR3 length: 15 amino acids. The CDR3 DNA is TGCGCCAGCAGCTCTAGCGGGGGCACCTACAATGAGCAGTTCTTC. As protein: CASSSSGGTYNEQFF. The full variable domain, completed using reference TRBV5-1 and TRBJ2-1, is KAGVTQTPRYLIKTRGQQVTLSCSPISGHRSVSWYQQTPGQGLQFLFEYFSETQRNKGNFPGRFSGRQFSNSRSEMNVSTLELGDSALYLCASSSSGGTYNEQFFGPGTRLTVL.

The chain couples TRBV29-1 to TRBJ1-5; D is perhaps TRBD1 (6 bases). The CDR3 spans 13 residues. V was cut by 2 bases and J by 7 bases, with 12 bases left in between. Germline-derived CDR1 and CDR2 are SQVTM and ANQGSEA. In DNA, the CDR3 is TGCAGCGTTGAACAGGGGTCGGGACAGCCCCAGCATTTT. This translates into CSVEQGSGQPQHF.

The chain combines TRBV30 with TRBJ2-4, with a possible D match to TRBD2 (5 bases). The V end was cut by 4 bases, the J end by 9 bases, with 19 bases between. This CDR3 has 14 amino acids. CDR1 GTSNPN and CDR2 SVGIG come from the germline V gene (reference sequence). For the CDR3, the DNA is TGTGCCTGGACCCCTGAGGGAGTTCAAACCATTCAGTACTTC. Translating it yields CAWTPEGVQTIQYF.

The chain recombines TRBV7-2 with TRBJ2-1; 9 nucleotides line up with TRBD2. Per germline, CDR1 SGHTA and CDR2 FQGNSA. This CDR3 has 16 residues. V was pared by 1 base and J by 4 bases, with 5 bases of the junction left unmatched. CDR3 residues: CASSLGASGTYNEQFF. CDR3 nucleotides: TGTGCCAGCAGCTTAGGGGCTAGCGGGACATACAATGAGCAGTTCTTC.

This clone was counted only a few times. The CDR3 DNA is TGTGCCAGCAGTGACGGGCCTAGCGGGGGGCGCACAGATACGCAGTATTTT. This translates into CASSDGPSGGRTDTQYF. The V gene is TRBV6-4, the J gene TRBJ2-3; 11 nucleotides match TRBD2. The CDR3 runs to 17 residues. V was clipped by 2 bases and J by 1 base; unmatched bases: 5. Looked up from germline, CDR1 is MRHNA and CDR2 is SNTAGT.

This clone was found a few times. The V and J genes are TRBV19 and TRBJ1-5, with D unclear. This CDR3 spans 14 amino acids. V was trimmed by 4 bases and J by 8 bases, leaving 15 bases between them. Germline V CDR1 and CDR2: LNHDA, SQIVND (reference sequence). The chain's CDR3 is CASSRVGLAEPQHF. DNA of the CDR3: TGTGCCAGTAGTAGGGTTGGCCTCGCGGAGCCCCAGCATTTT.

The V gene is TRBV4-3, the J gene TRBJ1-1; no reliable D call. Per germline, CDR1 LGHNA and CDR2 YSLEER. CDR3 length: 13 amino acids. V was cut by 1 base and J by 1 base, with 4 bases left in between. Here the CDR3 reads CASSQGRNTEAFF. The CDR3 DNA is TGCGCCAGCAGCCAAGGCAGGAACACTGAAGCTTTCTTT.

V is TRBV7-2 and J is TRBJ2-1; 7 bases line up with TRBD2. J lost 12 bases, V lost 1 base, and 12 bases had no gene match. CDR1 and CDR2 from the germline V gene are SGHTA and FQGNSA. The CDR3 runs 15 residues. The CDR3 DNA follows: TGTGCCAGCAGCTTAGTTTTAAAGGCCGGGACTATGCAGTTCTTC. Its protein product is CASSLVLKAGTMQFF.

This clone was detected once. This sequence joins TRBV10-3 and TRBJ1-2, with TRBD1 identical over 7 bases. Germline values: CDR1 ENHRY, CDR2 SYGVKD. The CDR3 extends over 14 amino acids. V was clipped by 0 bases and J by 5 bases; unmatched bases: 3. The CDR3 DNA reads as TGTGCCATCAGTGAGTCGGGACAGCCTTATGGCTACACCTTC. Translated: CAISESGQPYGYTF.

This clone was counted only a few times. The chain couples TRBV30 to TRBJ1-1; a possible D gene is TRBD1 (5 bases). The CDR3 contains 13 residues. Between the trimmed V and J ends, which lost 0 bases and 0 bases, there was a span of 5 bases. Per the germline V gene, CDR1 is GTSNPN and CDR2 is SVGIG (reference sequence). The CDR3 protein is CAWSVTVNTEAFF. The CDR3 region has the DNA TGTGCCTGGAGTGTGACAGTGAACACTGAAGCTTTCTTT.

This clone was detected only a few times. This rearrangement joins TRBV11-2 to TRBJ1-4; 7 bases agree with TRBD1. V lost 5 bases, J lost 5 bases, and 5 bases stayed unmatched. Germline values: CDR1 SGHAT, CDR2 FQNNGV. The CDR3 sequence is 14 residues long. For the CDR3, the DNA is TGTGCCAGCAGCCGACAGGGCCGAAATGAAAAACTGTTTTTT. This gives the protein CASSRQGRNEKLFF. Supplemented by reference TRBV11-2 and TRBJ1-4, the full variable domain reads EAGVAQSPRYKIIEKRQSVAFWCNPISGHATLYWYQQILGQGPKLLIQFQNNGVVDDSQLPKDRFSAERLKGVDSTLKIQPAKLEDSAVYLCASSRQGRNEKLFFGSGTQLSVL.

The chain couples TRBV7-9 to TRBJ2-6; D unresolved. V lost 3 bases and J lost 4, with 10 bases in between. This CDR3 is built from 15 residues. From germline, CDR1 is SEHNR and CDR2 FQNEAQ (reference sequence). The CDR3 coding sequence is TGTGCCAGCAGCTTTGGGCCGGACGGGGCCAACGTCCTGACTTTC. It translates to CASSFGPDGANVLTF.

The CDR3 DNA sequence: TGTGCCACCAGCAGGGAGGGACTAGGACTGAAGACCCAGTACTTC. It specifies CATSREGLGLKTQYF. The chain has TRBV15 and TRBJ2-5, with 8 bases that match TRBD2. Losses at the gene ends were 3 bases for V and 6 bases for J; bases not matched to a gene: 9. There are 15 residues in the CDR3. From germline, CDR1 is LNHNV and CDR2 YYDKDF (reference sequence).

The CDR3 here is CASSLEGPDPDWNTEAFF. CDR3 nucleotides: TGCGCCAGCAGCTTGGAGGGTCCGGATCCCGATTGGAACACTGAAGCTTTCTTT. V and J are TRBV5-1 and TRBJ1-1, with D unresolved. V was clipped by 0 bases and J by 1 base, with 19 bases between them. This CDR3 is built from 18 residues. Germline lookup yields CDR1 SGHRS and CDR2 YFSETQ.

With respect to this clone: This same CDR3 is encoded by further DNA sequences in the sample. This chain joins TRBV29-1 and TRBJ1-1; no clear D. The V end was cut by 6 bases, the J end by 1 base, with 9 bases between. The CDR3 spans 12 residues. The V gene's germline CDR1 is SQVTM and CDR2 ANQGSEA. The CDR3 sequence is CSVGQTNTEAFF. The CDR3 DNA follows: TGCAGCGTAGGGCAGACGAACACTGAAGCTTTCTTT.

This clone occurred a few times. Distinct nucleotide sequences in the sample also encode this CDR3. The V and J genes are TRBV30 and TRBJ1-1; no firm D call. V was clipped by 3 bases and J by 0 bases, with 8 bases between them. Germline V gives CDR1 GTSNPN, CDR2 SVGIG (reference sequence). This CDR3 is 13 amino acids long. CDR3 DNA: TGTGCCTGGAGCCGTGACTTGAACACTGAAGCTTTCTTT. It codes for CAWSRDLNTEAFF.

This clone has just a few counts. CDR3 DNA sequence: TGCGCCAGCAGCCCCTTGGCCGGGATGCGCGAGCAGTACTTC. It specifies CASSPLAGMREQYF. This rearrangement joins TRBV4-1 to TRBJ2-7, with TRBD2 as a possible D gene (5 bases). The CDR3 runs to 14 residues. V lost 4 bases and J lost 6, with 16 bases in between. Germline CDR1 is MGHRA and CDR2 is YSYEKL.

Only a few counts were recorded for this clone. V usage is TRBV9 and J usage is TRBJ2-2; D is perhaps TRBD1 (7 bases). Germline loops: CDR1 SGDLS, CDR2 YYNGEE. CDR3 length: 16 amino acids. V dropped 0 bases and J dropped 4 bases, with 13 bases sitting between them. The CDR3 sequence is CASSVVQGGLTGELFF. The CDR3 DNA sequence: TGTGCCAGCAGCGTAGTGCAGGGGGGCCTCACCGGGGAGCTGTTTTTT.

The chain is built from TRBV5-1 and TRBJ2-5; D unclear. V was trimmed by 0 bases and J by 2 bases, leaving 5 bases between them. Germline V gene sequence: CDR1 SGHRS, CDR2 YFSETQ. The CDR3 loop spans 13 amino acids. CDR3 protein: CASSLGQQETQYF. In DNA form, the CDR3 reads TGCGCCAGCAGCTTGGGACAACAAGAGACCCAGTACTTC.